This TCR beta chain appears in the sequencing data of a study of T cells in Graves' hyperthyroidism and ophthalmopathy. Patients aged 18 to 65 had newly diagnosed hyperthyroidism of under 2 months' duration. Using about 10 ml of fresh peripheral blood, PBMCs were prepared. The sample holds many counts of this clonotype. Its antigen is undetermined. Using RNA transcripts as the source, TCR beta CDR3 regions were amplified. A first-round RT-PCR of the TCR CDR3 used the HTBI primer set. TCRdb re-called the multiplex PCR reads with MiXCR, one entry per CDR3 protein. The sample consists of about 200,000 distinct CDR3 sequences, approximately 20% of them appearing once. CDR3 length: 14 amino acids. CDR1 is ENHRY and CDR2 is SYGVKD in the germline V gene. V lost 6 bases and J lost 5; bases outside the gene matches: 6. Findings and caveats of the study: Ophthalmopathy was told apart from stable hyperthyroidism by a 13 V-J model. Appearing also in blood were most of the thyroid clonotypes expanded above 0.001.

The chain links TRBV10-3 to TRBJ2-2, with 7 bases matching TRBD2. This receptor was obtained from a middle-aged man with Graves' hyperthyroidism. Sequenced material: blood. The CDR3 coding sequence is TGTGCCATCAGCCCAATGGGGGGGACCGGGGAGCTGTTTTTT. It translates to CAISPMGGTGELFF.